The 23 T cell receptor beta chains below all came from one sample that was sequenced in a study of CD8 T cells in ankylosing spondylitis. One entry per CDR3 protein, called by TCRdb with MiXCR from the 5' RACE reads. Here the sample spans around 210,000 distinct CDR3 sequences, approximately 8.4% being singletons. Specimen: blood, either unsorted or a sorted T cell fraction (not recorded which). These TCRs come from a female donor with ankylosing spondylitis or in good health (not recorded which).

Ten or more counts support this clonotype. The chain recombines TRBV6-1 with TRBJ2-1; TRBD2 matches 8 bases. Per germline, CDR1 MNHNS and CDR2 SASEGT. Unmatched junction bases numbered 10, after V lost 6 bases and J lost 9 bases. CDR3 length: 14 amino acids. This CDR3 reads CASSGTRSPGEQFF. CDR3 nucleotides: TGTGCCAGCAGCGGGACTAGATCGCCGGGTGAGCAGTTCTTC.

This clonotype has a count of ten or more. V and J are TRBV7-9 and TRBJ2-7; D may match TRBD1 or TRBD2 (6 bases each). Trimming left V 6 bases short and J 4 bases short, with 7 bases between. Germline lookup yields CDR1 SEHNR and CDR2 FQNEAQ (reference sequence). The CDR3 is made up of 11 amino acids. CDR3 nucleotides: TGTGCCAGCAGAGGGGGGTACGAGCAGTACTTC. It codes for CASRGGYEQYF.

Comments on this clonotype: This may be a read error, as it is one base from a much larger clone. This chain connects TRBV4-1 to TRBJ1-2; D is unclear. Germline assignment: CDR1 MGHRA and CDR2 YSYEKL. The CDR3 runs to 13 residues. The CDR3: CASSQVQSYSYTF. CDR3 nucleotide sequence: TGCGCCAGCAGCCAAGTTCAAAGCTATAGCTACACCTTC.

This clonotype was counted between two and nine times. V is TRBV15 and J is TRBJ1-5; TRBD1 is a possible D gene (6 bases). The CDR3 has 14 amino acids. V was cut by 0 bases and J by 7 bases, with 10 bases left in between. The V gene's germline CDR1 is LNHNV and CDR2 YYDKDF (reference sequence). Here the CDR3 reads CATSRDYGGQPQHF. In DNA form, the CDR3 reads TGTGCCACCAGCAGAGATTACGGGGGCCAGCCCCAGCATTTT.

This clonotype was seen repeatedly, ten times or more. This rearrangement joins TRBV28 to TRBJ2-5; 14 bases are a match to TRBD2. V lost 3 bases, J lost 5 bases, and 5 bases stayed unmatched. The CDR3 covers 16 residues. CDR1 and CDR2 from the germline V gene are MDHEN and SYDVKM. In DNA form, the CDR3 reads TGTGCCAGCAGTTTGGGGACTAGCGGGAGCGGGGAGACCCAGTACTTC. Translating it yields CASSLGTSGSGETQYF.

This clonotype has a count of ten or more. This chain joins TRBV20-1 and TRBJ2-1; TRBD2 matches at 7 bases. Germline assignment: CDR1 DFQATT and CDR2 SNEGSKA (reference sequence). The CDR3 sequence is 15 residues long. V was clipped by 6 bases and J by 0 bases; unmatched bases: 8. This CDR3 reads CSAPWGGDSYNEQFF. The CDR3 DNA sequence: TGCAGTGCGCCGTGGGGGGGAGACTCCTACAATGAGCAGTTCTTC.

This clonotype was detected ten times or more. The chain couples TRBV12-5 to TRBJ2-3; 7 positions match TRBD2. Trimming cost V 8 bases and J 6 bases; bases outside gene matches: 14. This CDR3 comprises 15 residues. The germline V gene encodes CDR1 LGHNT and CDR2 FRNRAP. The CDR3 DNA is TGTGCTAGTCGATGGGGCGGCGGGAGTCGTGATACGCAGTATTTT. Amino acids: CASRWGGGSRDTQYF.

This clonotype was seen ten or more times. The rearrangement links TRBV6-5 to TRBJ2-3; D remains ambiguous. Trimming removed 0 bases at V and 0 bases at J, with 7 bases between. Germline values: CDR1 MNHEY, CDR2 SVGAGI. This CDR3 has 15 amino acids. CDR3: CASSYSPVSTDTQYF. As DNA, the CDR3 is TGTGCCAGCAGTTACTCGCCAGTAAGCACAGATACGCAGTATTTT.

This clonotype was observed at least ten times. The rearrangement uses TRBV12-3 or TRBV12-4 and TRBJ2-7; D possibly uses TRBD1 or TRBD2 (7 bases each). Trimming cost V 6 bases and J 5 bases, with 17 bases left between them. This CDR3 is built from 14 residues. CDR3 region: CASSLGRGRDEQYF. As DNA, the CDR3 is TGTGCCAGCAGCCTGGGGAGGGGGCGCGACGAGCAGTACTTC.

This clonotype was found many times. The chain employs TRBV5-1 and TRBJ1-5; D remains ambiguous. Germline lookup yields CDR1 SGHRS and CDR2 YFSETQ. Trimming shortened V by 0 bases and J by 0 bases, and 7 bases separated the two germline ends. This CDR3 is 15 amino acids long. The CDR3 region has the DNA TGCGCCAGCAGCTTGGATAGTTATAGCAATCAGCCCCAGCATTTT. Amino acids: CASSLDSYSNQPQHF.

This clonotype was observed many times. In DNA, the CDR3 is TGCGCCAGCAGCTGGGGTCTTGCAGGGGAGAGCGAGCAGTACTTC. Its translation: CASSWGLAGESEQYF. V is TRBV5-1 and J is TRBJ2-7, with a weak D call TRBD1 (6 bases). CDR1 and CDR2 (germline): SGHRS, YFSETQ. V lost 3 bases and J 6 bases, leaving 19 bases between the germline ends. CDR3 size: 15 residues.

This clonotype was counted only a few times. The genes are TRBV5-1 and TRBJ2-1; 7 bases are shared with TRBD1. V lost 4 bases, J lost 0 bases, and 13 bases stayed unmatched. The CDR3 has 18 amino acids. Germline loops: CDR1 SGHRS, CDR2 YFSETQ. The CDR3 DNA follows: TGCGCCAGCAGCCCCCGGGACAGCGATTTGATCTCCTACAATGAGCAGTTCTTC. It is translated as CASSPRDSDLISYNEQFF.

This clonotype was observed many times. The chain couples TRBV9 to TRBJ2-1, with D possibly TRBD1 on 5 matching bases. This CDR3 is built from 16 residues. Germline lookup yields CDR1 SGDLS and CDR2 YYNGEE. The germline V and J ends were trimmed by 0 bases and 0 bases, with 10 bases remaining between them. Here the CDR3 DNA reads TGTGCCAGCAGCGTAGGGCAGGGTATCTCCTACAATGAGCAGTTCTTC. It specifies CASSVGQGISYNEQFF.

This clonotype was detected a few times. V usage is TRBV6-6 and J usage is TRBJ1-1, with TRBD1 matching 7 bases. The CDR3 loop spans 13 amino acids. The germline gives CDR1 MNHNY, CDR2 SVGAGI (reference sequence). The V segment lost 6 bases and the J segment 6 bases; nucleotides outside the gene matches: 7. DNA of the CDR3: TGTGCCAGCAGCCGACAGGGATCCTCTGAAGCTTTCTTT. Amino acid sequence: CASSRQGSSEAFF.

This clonotype was seen ten or more times. The chain links TRBV4-3 to TRBJ2-2; no definite D call. Trimming took 1 base from V and 2 from J, leaving 8 bases between them. Per the germline V gene, CDR1 is LGHNA and CDR2 is YSLEER. The CDR3 covers 15 residues. The CDR3 region is CASSQGTVNTGELFF. The DNA of the CDR3 is TGCGCCAGCAGCCAAGGGACGGTAAACACCGGGGAGCTGTTTTTT.

Note on this clonotype: A much more abundant neighbour one base away suggests this may be a read error. V usage is TRBV12-3 or TRBV12-4 and J usage is TRBJ1-5, with D tentatively TRBD1 (6 bases). Between the trimmed V and J ends, which lost 10 bases and 4 bases, there was a span of 17 bases. The length of the CDR3 is 14 residues. The CDR3 is CANRLQGRNQPQHF. The CDR3 DNA reads TGTGCCAACAGACTGCAGGGGAGGAATCAGCCCCAGCATTTT.

For the CDR3, the DNA is TGTGCCAGCAGCTTGGGGTATCTAGGTTCCTACGAGCAGTACTTC. It yields the protein CASSLGYLGSYEQYF. The chain couples TRBV7-2 to TRBJ2-7; D remains ambiguous. This CDR3 has 15 residues. V lost 3 bases and J lost 1, with 13 bases in between. Germline loops: CDR1 SGHTA, CDR2 FQGNSA.

To note about this clonotype: A much larger clone differs by one base, so this may be a read error. J is TRBJ2-1 and V is TRBV19; D uncertain. CDR1 and CDR2 from the germline V gene are LNHDA and SQIVND (reference sequence). Trimming removed 6 bases at V and 4 bases at J, with 16 bases between. The CDR3 length is 15 residues. The CDR3 DNA reads as TGTGCCAGTAGACCCTGGGGATCACAATACAATGAGCAGTTCTTC. Amino acid sequence: CASRPWGSQYNEQFF. Combining the CDR3 with reference TRBV19 and TRBJ2-1 gives the whole variable domain DGGITQSPKYLFRKEGQNVTLSCEQNLNHDAMYWYRQDPGQGLRLIYYSQIVNDFQKGDIAEGYSVSREKKESFPLTVTSAQKNPTAFYLCASRPWGSQYNEQFFGPGTRLTVL.

This clonotype was observed many times. The chain joins TRBV6-5 to TRBJ2-7; 7 bases agree with TRBD2. There are 15 residues in the CDR3. V shed 2 bases, J shed 0 bases, and the junction held 4 bases outside the gene matches. Germline CDR1 is MNHEY and CDR2 is SVGAGI. CDR3 nucleotide sequence: TGTGCCAGCAGTTACGAGAGCGGGATCTCCTACGAGCAGTACTTC. Its translation is CASSYESGISYEQYF.

This clonotype was recorded at least ten times. This chain connects TRBV4-2 to TRBJ1-2; D not certain. The CDR3 runs 14 residues. Trimming cost V 3 bases and J 2 bases, with 10 bases left between them. Germline lookup yields CDR1 LGHNA and CDR2 YNFKEQ. The chain's CDR3 is CASSQDRLNYGYTF. For the CDR3, the DNA is TGTGCCAGCAGCCAGGACCGATTAAACTATGGCTACACCTTC.

The rearrangement uses TRBV7-2 and TRBJ1-4, with TRBD1 matching 10 bases. Trimming cost V 8 bases and J 7 bases; bases outside gene matches: 4. Germline CDR1 and CDR2: SGHTA and FQGNSA. The CDR3 consists of 13 residues. CDR3 sequence reads: CASGRTGGEKLFF. DNA for the CDR3: TGTGCCAGCGGGAGGACAGGGGGTGAAAAACTGTTTTTT.

This clonotype was picked up many times. The chain links TRBV3-1 to TRBJ2-7, with 9 bases fitting TRBD2. The CDR3 extends over 14 amino acids. With V trimmed by 3 bases and J by 2 bases, 2 bases remained unmatched. CDR1 is LGHDT and CDR2 is YNNKEL in the germline V gene (reference sequence). CDR3 loop: CASSQTSGTYEQYF. CDR3 DNA sequence: TGTGCCAGCAGCCAGACTAGCGGTACCTACGAGCAGTACTTC.

V is TRBV20-1 and J is TRBJ2-1, with 9 bases fitting TRBD2. V lost 1 base to trimming and J lost 8 bases; unmatched junction nucleotides: 6. Germline CDR1 is DFQATT and CDR2 is SNEGSKA (reference sequence). CDR3 length equals 14 residues. This CDR3 is CSARAGTSFDEQFF. The CDR3 bases are TGCAGTGCTAGAGCGGGGACTAGCTTCGATGAGCAGTTCTTC.